This T cell receptor (beta chain) appears in the sequencing data of a study of long-term antiretroviral therapy in people with HIV. At the level of the study: There is a gap of about a decade between the earliest samples and the later 2015 immediate-ART recommendation.

Whole-study results and caveats: Spans of CDR3 length were tighter for HIV repertoires than for controls. Diversity increased after ART yet remained lower than in transplant donor controls.

Researchers report immunoSEQ v3.0 was run at survey level. The table came from immunoSEQ multiplex PCR; TCRdb's copy has only in-frame clones and leaves some out. The repertoire includes 15,000 to 20,000 clones, 76% of them detected once, and approximately 14% sits in the top ten. V was pared by 0 bases and J by 10 bases, with 17 bases of the junction left unmatched. CDR1 and CDR2 (germline): MGHRA, YSYEKL. The CDR3 contains 17 residues. Notes on this clone: Its antigen is as yet unknown.

This sequence joins TRBV4-1 and TRBJ2-5, with TRBD2 identical over 7 bases. The sequence was obtained from a woman aged 45-59 years with HIV. Sequenced material: unsorted PBMCs, taken 0.5 years before starting antiretroviral therapy. This CDR3 reads CASSQDYSSGPTGIQYF. CDR3 nucleotides: TGCGCCAGCAGCCAAGATTACTCTAGCGGCCCCACGGGGATCCAGTACTTC.